This T cell receptor beta chain was identified during a study of patients and donors after allogeneic stem cell transplantation. This clonotype came up a few times. V dropped 4 bases and J dropped 7; count of bases not matched to a gene: 3. CDR3 length equals 15 residues. Germline V gene sequence: CDR1 KGHDR, CDR2 SFDVKD. TCRdb passed the RT-PCR reads through MiXCR, listing each CDR3 protein once. The sample includes some 7,600 distinct CDR3 sequences, around a tenth seen only once; the top ten take roughly 51%. The source material was blood, either unsorted or a sorted T cell fraction (not recorded which). The chain carries TRBV24-1 and TRBJ2-3; 14 positions match TRBD2. The receptor was derived from a human donor who was either an allogeneic HSCT recipient or a stem cell or donor lymphocyte infusion donor (not recorded which). It is not recorded whose cells these are; they may come from a transplant donor. CDR3 amino acids: CATSDGTSGGNTQYF. CDR3 DNA: TGTGCCACCAGTGACGGGACTAGCGGGGGAAATACGCAGTATTTT.